The 30 T cell receptor beta chains below were found in one sample sequenced in a study of low-dose radiotherapy and immunotherapy resistance in tumors. Time point described: after trial treatment. Stated treatment: LDRT plus nivolumab, ipilimumab, low-dose cyclophosphamide and aspirin (RACIN trial). First-strand cDNA used TRAV- and TRBV-specific primers, covering alpha and beta chains. TCR amplification ran approximately 22 PCR cycles using constant-region and V-primer adapter primers. TCRdb re-derived calls from the reads in MiXCR, one entry per CDR3 protein. The profile covers approximately 42,000 distinct CDR3 sequences, with 25% appearing a single time and around 10% taken by the ten largest. The sequenced sample was PBMCs, obtained after low-dose radiotherapy plus immunotherapy. Every receptor here comes from a male donor with prostate cancer.

This clonotype has a count of ten or more. The rearrangement uses TRBV7-6 and TRBJ1-2, with D unresolved. Trimming cost V 2 bases and J 5 bases, with 15 bases left between them. CDR3 size: 15 residues. CDR1 and CDR2 (germline): SGHVS, FNYEAQ. The CDR3 DNA follows: TGTGCCAGCAGCTTACAACAGTGGGCAGATTATGGCTACACCTTC. Its protein is CASSLQQWADYGYTF.

This clonotype was seen many times. An end of the junction does not agree with germline; a read error may underlie this. V gene TRBV5-1 combines with J gene TRBJ2-3, with D possibly called TRBD1 or TRBD2 (5 bases each). Germline CDR1 reads SGHRS; CDR2 reads YFSETQ. CDR3 length equals 16 residues. The CDR3 DNA sequence: TGTGCCAGCAGCGTCGGAGCAGGGACGAGAACAGATACGCAGTATTTT. It specifies CASSVGAGTRTDTQYF.

A few counts support this clonotype. At one end, the junction sequence differs from germline, possibly due to a read error. The chain employs TRBV20-1 and TRBJ2-5; D remains unclear. Germline CDR1 reads DFQATT; CDR2 reads SNEGSKA (reference sequence). This CDR3 has 12 residues. CDR3 DNA: TGCAGCGCTAGTTCCAGACAAGAGACCCAGTACTTC. Protein sequence: CSASSRQETQYF.

This clonotype was recorded at least ten times. The chain carries TRBV3-1 and TRBJ2-3; possible D gene TRBD2, 5 bases. The CDR3 loop spans 13 amino acids. The germline V and J ends were trimmed by 0 bases and 11 bases, with 12 bases remaining between them. Germline loops: CDR1 LGHDT, CDR2 YNNKEL (reference sequence). DNA of the CDR3: TGTGCCAGCAGCCAAGATTGGCTCCGGGGGCAGTATTTT. Its protein is CASSQDWLRGQYF.

Only a few counts were recorded for this clonotype. The CDR3 spells CAWRYGTGRFYNSPLHF. The CDR3 bases are TGTGCCTGGAGATACGGGACAGGGCGGTTCTATAATTCACCCCTCCACTTT. The chain links TRBV30 to TRBJ1-6; 9 nucleotides line up with TRBD1. V shed 3 bases, J shed 3 bases, and the junction held 9 bases outside the gene matches. CDR1 is GTSNPN and CDR2 is SVGIG in the germline V gene (reference sequence). The CDR3 contains 17 residues.

At least ten counts were recorded for this clonotype. The chain combines TRBV28 with TRBJ2-7; 9 positions match TRBD1. V lost 6 bases, J lost 1 base, and 7 bases stayed unmatched. Germline values: CDR1 MDHEN, CDR2 SYDVKM. There are 15 residues in the CDR3. CDR3 in DNA: TGTGCCAGCAGCTCGGGACAGGGACAATCCTACGAGCAGTACTTC. This sequence encodes CASSSGQGQSYEQYF.

This clonotype is medium-sized (0.01 to 0.1%) in the sample. The CDR3: CASSSGQGPYEQYF. The CDR3 coding sequence is TGCGCCAGCAGCTCGGGACAGGGCCCCTACGAGCAGTACTTC. The chain couples TRBV5-1 to TRBJ2-7, with 9 bases matching TRBD1. V shed 3 bases, J shed 2 bases, and the junction held 3 bases outside the gene matches. The germline V gene has CDR1 SGHRS and CDR2 YFSETQ. The CDR3 runs 14 residues.

This clonotype occurred many times. V and J are TRBV29-1 and TRBJ1-1; D might be TRBD1 (5 bases). Germline-derived CDR1 and CDR2 are SQVTM and ANQGSEA. This CDR3 region has 10 residues. V was cut by 7 bases and J by 11 bases, with 14 bases left in between. As DNA, the CDR3 is TGCAGCGCCGCAGGGTCTGGGGCTTTCTTT. This translates into CSAAGSGAFF.

This clonotype has ten or more counts. The chain employs TRBV20-1 and TRBJ1-2; D ambiguous. V gave up 0 bases and J gave up 8 bases, with 13 bases separating them. Germline-derived CDR1 and CDR2 are DFQATT and SNEGSKA (reference sequence). The CDR3 consists of 13 residues. The CDR3 protein is CSAREQQVGGYTF. In DNA, the CDR3 is TGCAGTGCTAGAGAGCAGCAAGTGGGCGGCTACACCTTC.

The chain has TRBV7-6 and TRBJ2-7, with TRBD1 matching over 10 bases. After removal of 5 bases from V and 3 bases from J, the junction contained 7 bases not matched to a gene. CDR1 SGHVS and CDR2 FNYEAQ come from the germline V gene. The CDR3 is 15 residues long. CDR3 DNA sequence: TGTGCCAGCAGCCAACTGGACAGGGGGGACTACGAGCAGTACTTC. This gives the protein CASSQLDRGDYEQYF.

This clonotype was recorded many times. This chain uses TRBV5-1 with TRBJ2-2, with TRBD2 matching over 14 bases. Germline CDR1 and CDR2: SGHRS and YFSETQ. CDR3 length: 17 residues. The V segment lost 4 bases and the J segment 5 bases; nucleotides outside the gene matches: 7. The CDR3 DNA reads TGCGCCAGCAGCCCAAGACTAGCGGGGGGGCAAACCGGGGAGCTGTTTTTT. Protein sequence: CASSPRLAGGQTGELFF.

This clonotype has ten or more counts. The V call is TRBV29-1, the J call TRBJ2-7; 7 bases fit TRBD2. The CDR3 spans 14 residues. Germline CDR1 and CDR2: SQVTM and ANQGSEA. V was pared by 4 bases and J by 0 bases, with 6 bases of the junction left unmatched. As DNA, the CDR3 is TGCAGCGTTGCGGTCGGGGGGAGCTCCTACGAGCAGTACTTC. Translation gives CSVAVGGSSYEQYF.

Remarks on this clonotype: Since a far larger clone is one base different, this is likely a read error. The gene calls are TRBV5-3 and TRBJ1-1; 9 positions match TRBD1. TRBV5-3 is flagged as an ORF with uncertain function. This CDR3 region has 15 residues. Trimming cost V 8 bases and J 2 bases; bases outside gene matches: 10. Written as DNA, the CDR3 is TGTGCCAGCAACTCAAAACAGGGGGCAAACACTGAAGCTTTCTTT. Amino acids: CASNSKQGANTEAFF.

The chain has TRBV9 and TRBJ1-5, with 9 bases aligning to TRBD1. V trimming: 2 bases; J trimming: 4 bases; junction bases outside the gene matches: 10. The CDR3 runs to 17 residues. Germline V gene sequence: CDR1 SGDLS, CDR2 YYNGEE. The chain's CDR3 is CASSVGIGQGTNQPQHF. The CDR3 nucleotides read TGTGCCAGCAGCGTGGGGATAGGACAGGGGACAAATCAGCCCCAGCATTTT. Supplemented by reference TRBV9 and TRBJ1-5, the full variable domain reads DSGVTQTPKHLITATGQRVTLRCSPRSGDLSVYWYQQSLDQGLQFLIQYYNGEERAKGNILERFSAQQFPDLHSELNLSSLELGDSALYFCASSVGIGQGTNQPQHFGDGTRLSIL.

There are many counts of this clonotype. The chain has TRBV28 and TRBJ2-3; 12 bases match TRBD2. The CDR3 length is 14 residues. V shed 7 bases and J 10 bases; nucleotides not matched to a gene: 9. Germline V gene sequence: CDR1 MDHEN, CDR2 SYDVKM. CDR3 sequence: CASTLGLAGRAQYF. CDR3 DNA sequence: TGTGCCAGCACTCTAGGACTAGCGGGACGTGCGCAGTATTTT.

This clonotype was picked up many times. The rearrangement uses TRBV7-3 and TRBJ2-1; 8 bases agree with TRBD1. V shed 0 bases and J 6 bases; nucleotides not matched to a gene: 10. Germline assignment: CDR1 SGHTA and CDR2 FQGTGA. The CDR3 contains 17 residues. CDR3 in amino acids: CASSLTRRGQGSNEQFF. The CDR3 DNA reads TGTGCCAGCAGCTTAACGCGTCGAGGACAGGGTAGCAATGAGCAGTTCTTC.

Here the CDR3 DNA reads TGTGCCAGCAGAACACAGGGGGCTCACACAGATACGCAGTATTTT. Protein: CASRTQGAHTDTQYF. The chain uses TRBV28 and TRBJ2-3, with TRBD1 matching over 9 bases. Looked up from germline, CDR1 is MDHEN and CDR2 is SYDVKM. The CDR3 has 15 residues. V gave up 6 bases and J gave up 2 bases; unmatched junction bases: 6. Together with reference TRBV28 and TRBJ2-3, the CDR3 gives the full variable domain: DVKVTQSSRYLVKRTGEKVFLECVQDMDHENMFWYRQDPGLGLRLIYFSYDVKMKEKGDIPEGYSVSREKKERFSLILESASTNQTSMYLCASRTQGAHTDTQYFGPGTRLTVL.

This clonotype was recorded at least ten times. The chain employs TRBV6-2 or TRBV6-3 and TRBJ1-1; D unresolved. Germline V gene data show CDR1 as MNHEY and CDR2 as SVGEGT. V shed 2 bases and J shed 0 bases, with 16 bases lying between them. The CDR3 is 17 residues long. CDR3 nucleotides: TGTGCCAGCAGTTACATTGGGTTCGAGGTTCTGAACACTGAAGCTTTCTTT. Amino acids: CASSYIGFEVLNTEAFF.

This clonotype came up many times. The chain is built from TRBV7-2 and TRBJ2-7, with 7 bases that match TRBD1. CDR3 length: 14 residues. Germline lookup yields CDR1 SGHTA and CDR2 FQGNSA. V was clipped by 4 bases and J by 4 bases; unmatched bases: 7. This CDR3 reads CASSSGPGGYEQYF. The CDR3 DNA is TGTGCCAGCAGCTCCGGCCCAGGGGGATACGAGCAGTACTTC.

This clonotype occurred many times. The gene calls are TRBV23-1 and TRBJ2-3; D not certain. TRBV23-1 is annotated as an ORF whose role is uncertain. The CDR3 covers 9 residues. Trimming took 10 bases from V and 8 from J, leaving 7 bases between them. CDR3 bases: TGCGCCAACGTGTCTACGCAGTATTTT. This translates into CANVSTQYF.

Ten or more counts support this clonotype. The chain is built from TRBV2 and TRBJ2-5, with 10 bases that match TRBD2. Germline assignment: CDR1 SNHLY and CDR2 FYNNEI. With V trimmed by 3 bases and J by 5 bases, 9 bases remained unmatched. CDR3 size: 16 residues. The CDR3 nucleotides read TGTGCCAGCAGTGACACCGCTAGCGGGAGATTGGAGACCCAGTACTTC. Translating gives CASSDTASGRLETQYF. The variable domain in full, with the rest retrieved from reference TRBV2 and TRBJ2-5, is EPEVTQTPSHQVTQMGQEVILRCVPISNHLYFYWYRQILGQKVEFLVSFYNNEISEKSEIFDDQFSVERPDGSNFTLKIRSTKLEDSAMYFCASSDTASGRLETQYFGPGTRLLVL.

Ten or more counts support this clonotype. This chain links TRBV20-1 with TRBJ2-7, with TRBD2 matching over 13 bases. Germline assignment: CDR1 DFQATT and CDR2 SNEGSKA (reference sequence). Unmatched junction bases numbered 7, after V lost 8 bases and J lost 6 bases. This CDR3 is 13 amino acids long. CDR3 nucleotide sequence: TGCAGTACAAGGACTAGCGGGAGTTCCGAGCAGTACTTC. Its protein product is CSTRTSGSSEQYF.

This clonotype was seen ten or more times. The chain joins TRBV6-2 or TRBV6-3 to TRBJ1-1, with TRBD1 matching 8 bases. Per the germline V gene, CDR1 is MNHEY and CDR2 is SVGEGT. The CDR3 consists of 11 residues. V shed 8 bases and J 4 bases; nucleotides not matched to a gene: 0. CDR3 DNA: TGTGCCAGCGGACAGGGCACTGAAGCTTTCTTT. This translates into CASGQGTEAFF.

Here the CDR3 reads CAWSVGGDRNIQYF. The CDR3, as DNA: TGTGCCTGGAGTGTAGGAGGGGACAGAAACATTCAGTACTTC. J is TRBJ2-4 and V is TRBV30; possibly TRBD1 for D (7 bases). Germline CDR1 and CDR2: GTSNPN and SVGIG (reference sequence). V lost 0 bases and J lost 6, with 12 bases in between. The CDR3 runs to 14 residues.

This clonotype was observed at least ten times. The rearrangement uses TRBV5-5 and TRBJ2-2; maybe TRBD2 (6 bases). Trimming shortened V by 2 bases and J by 5 bases, and 13 bases separated the two germline ends. The CDR3 loop spans 15 amino acids. Germline assignment: CDR1 SGHKS and CDR2 YYEKEE (reference sequence). The CDR3 region is CASSLTAGKTGELFF. CDR3 coding DNA: TGTGCCAGCAGCTTAACTGCGGGGAAAACCGGGGAGCTGTTTTTT. Filled out from reference TRBV5-5 and TRBJ2-2, the complete variable domain reads DAGVTQSPTHLIKTRGQQVTLRCSPISGHKSVSWYQQVLGQGPQFIFQYYEKEERGRGNFPDRFSARQFPNYSSELNVNALLLGDSALYLCASSLTAGKTGELFFGEGSRLTVL.

In this sample, this clonotype turned up many times. This chain connects TRBV7-2 to TRBJ1-6, with D tentatively TRBD1 (6 bases). This CDR3 region has 15 residues. From germline, CDR1 is SGHTA and CDR2 FQGNSA. V shed 0 bases and J shed 8 bases, with 11 bases lying between them. The CDR3 here is CASSLAGQGYSPLHF. CDR3 nucleotides: TGTGCCAGCAGCTTAGCCGGGCAGGGGTATTCACCCCTCCACTTT. The full variable domain, its missing parts supplied by reference TRBV7-2 and TRBJ1-6, is GAGVSQSPSNKVTEKGKDVELRCDPISGHTALYWYRQSLGQGLEFLIYFQGNSAPDKSGLPSDRFSAERTGGSVSTLTIQRTQQEDSAVYLCASSLAGQGYSPLHFGNGTRLTVT.

Many counts were recorded for this clonotype. One end of the junction varies from germline; a read error may be responsible. This chain links TRBV29-1 with TRBJ2-3; D not resolved. The germline V gene has CDR1 SQVTM and CDR2 ANQGSEA. The CDR3 loop spans 11 amino acids. CDR3 nucleotide sequence: TGCAGCGTGGAAGGGATGGATACGCAGTATTTT. Translation gives CSVEGMDTQYF.

This clonotype showed up just once. The chain is built from TRBV5-1 and TRBJ2-1, with TRBD1 identical over 10 bases. The CDR3 runs to 15 residues. Germline CDR1 is SGHRS and CDR2 is YFSETQ. V shed 6 bases and J 1 base; nucleotides not matched to a gene: 4. CDR3 residues: CASTLGQGSYNEQFF. Written as DNA, the CDR3 is TGCGCCAGCACCCTGGGACAGGGGTCCTACAATGAGCAGTTCTTC.

There are many counts of this clonotype. This chain uses TRBV29-1 with TRBJ1-2; TRBD1 agrees at 7 bases. V was pared by 8 bases and J by 4 bases, with 4 bases of the junction left unmatched. CDR3 length equals 11 residues. CDR1 and CDR2 from the germline V gene are SQVTM and ANQGSEA. The CDR3 reads CSHSGGYGYTF. Written as DNA, the CDR3 is TGCAGCCATTCAGGGGGCTATGGCTACACCTTC.

This clonotype was counted ten times or more. The chain is built from TRBV18 and TRBJ2-3, with 12 bases that match TRBD2. The CDR3 runs 19 residues. The germline CDR1 and CDR2 sequences are KGHSH and LQKENI. The V segment lost 5 bases and the J segment 3 bases; nucleotides outside the gene matches: 15. The CDR3 protein is CASSTKGPSGRAGTDTQYF. The CDR3 DNA follows: TGTGCCAGCTCAACCAAGGGCCCTAGCGGGAGGGCCGGTACAGATACGCAGTATTTT.